This T cell receptor beta chain comes out of a study of blood T cells in healthy people across ages (dated by TCRdb to between 2014 and 2017). General notes on the study: In model experiments, template switching captured roughly one uniquely barcoded TCR beta cDNA molecule for every two T cells. To track age-related changes in TCR beta repertoire diversity, the study relied on deep sequencing normalized with unique cDNA molecular identifiers. The donors were split into four age groups: young (average 16 years), middle-aged (roughly 39), aged (more than 55) and long-lived (approximately 89). To avoid experimental bias, donors of different ages were distributed randomly across sequencing lanes. For two donors (one aged 18 to 30 and one aged 80 or older), the study analyzed two additional independent replicas of 1 million unique cDNA reads from the same blood draw.

Compared with germline, V lacks 2 bases and J lacks 5 bases; bases without a gene match: 9. The germline V gene (reference sequence) supplies CDR1 MNHNY and CDR2 SVGAGI. The CDR3 sequence holds 16 residues, the cysteine and phenylalanine included. The CDR3 DNA has 48 bases and is translated from base 1. Donors were a few dozen systemically healthy Caucasian individuals from Russia aged roughly 6 to 100 years. Each donor gave 9 to 10 milliliters of peripheral blood, collected into EDTA-treated Vacutainer tubes. Ficoll-Paque density-gradient centrifugation was used to isolate PBMCs, with at least 6.5 million per sample. Total RNA was extracted from PBMCs with Trizol reagent, with at least 5 micrograms obtained per sample. For every donor, an aliquot of PBMCs went through flow cytometry to measure the percentages of naive CD45RAhigh/CD27high T cells. General conclusions and limits of the study: Donor CMV infection status was unknown, potentially confounding age-related changes in expanded clonotypes. Estimates of total diversity from one million sequenced T cells were regarded as lower bounds and underestimates. As age increased, observed TCR beta diversity per million T cells dropped in a roughly linear way, and a significant reduction was already evident by age approximately 40. Because profiling used bulk unsorted PBMCs, naive and antigen-experienced compartments could not be compared conclusively. Compared with the aged group, the long-lived group had more naive CD4+ T cells, fewer expanded clones and increased TCR diversity, suggesting age selection. Observed TCR beta diversity correlated strongly with the percentage of naive T cells measured by flow cytometry.

The library came from 5' RACE. For sequencing, an Illumina HiSeq 2500 was employed. A second about 7 to 11 cycle PCR used a sample-barcoded 5' primer and a J-beta primer mix. A template-switch 5' adaptor carrying 12 random nucleotides introduced a unique molecular identifier onto each TCR beta cDNA molecule. Each sample yielded at least 3 million CDR3-containing paired-end reads. The Mint cDNA synthesis kit, primed by a TRBC-specific oligonucleotide, was used to synthesize first-strand cDNA from all RNA. After uracil-DNA glycosylase treatment, a first 18-cycle PCR used universal primers M1SS and BC2_uni_R on all cDNA. For the original study's pipeline: Each sample was normalized by randomly selecting 1 million high-quality reads, each carrying a distinct molecular identifier. Reads with shared molecular identifiers were discarded instead of being binned into consensus sequences. CDR3 identification, clonotype clustering and error correction used MiTCR with a Q25 quality threshold and the strictest error-elimination algorithm. A nonparametric unseen species model using Euler transformation provided a lower-bound estimate of total TCR beta diversity. TCRdb trimmed the raw reads at Q25, called clones with MiXCR and kept productive beta chains. Rows with a matching CDR3 protein are joined into one entry that keeps the most common DNA and genes. These V and J calls originate from TCRdb's pipeline instead of the authors' own analysis. The sample table lists some 640,000 distinct CDR3 sequences, more than 40% of them with a count of one. Together, the top ten hold 25% to 35% of the sample.

This clonotype was observed a few times. No cognate antigen has been identified for it. No clone much larger than this one lies a single base away; base qualities are absent. Recombination joined TRBV6-6 with TRBJ2-3, with TRBD2 identical over 8 junction bases. The sample comprised blood. This sequence originates from a woman in her fifties or sixties in good health. The DNA reads as follows: TGTGCCAGCAGTTACGGAGCGGGAGTTGGTCAAGATACGCAGTATTTT. Its protein is CASSYGAGVGQDTQYF.